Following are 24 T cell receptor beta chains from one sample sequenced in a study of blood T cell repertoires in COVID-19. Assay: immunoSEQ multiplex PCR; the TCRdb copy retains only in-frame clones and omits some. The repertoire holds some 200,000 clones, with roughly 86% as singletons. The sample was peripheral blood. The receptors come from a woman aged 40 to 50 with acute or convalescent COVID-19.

Here the CDR3 reads CASSSTRRGAYNEQFF. As DNA, the CDR3 is TGTGCCAGCAGCTCTACCCGGCGGGGGGCCTACAATGAGCAGTTCTTC. This chain uses TRBV5-6 with TRBJ2-1; 8 bases are a match to TRBD2. With 3 bases clipped from V and 2 bases from J, the junction kept 7 bases outside the gene matches. CDR1 and CDR2 from the germline V gene are SGHDT and YYEEEE. CDR3 length equals 16 residues.

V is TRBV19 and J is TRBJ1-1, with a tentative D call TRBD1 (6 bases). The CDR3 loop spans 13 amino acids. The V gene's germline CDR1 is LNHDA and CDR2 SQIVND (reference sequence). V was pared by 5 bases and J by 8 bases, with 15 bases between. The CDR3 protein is CASSVTGPLEAFF. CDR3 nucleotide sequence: TGTGCCAGTAGTGTGACAGGCCCTTTGGAAGCTTTCTTT.

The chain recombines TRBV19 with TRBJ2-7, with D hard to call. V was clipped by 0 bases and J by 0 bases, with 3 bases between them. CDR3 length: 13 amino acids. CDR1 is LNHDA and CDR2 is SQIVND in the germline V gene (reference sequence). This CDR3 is CASSIDVSYEQYF. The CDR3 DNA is TGTGCCAGTAGTATAGACGTCTCCTACGAGCAGTACTTC.

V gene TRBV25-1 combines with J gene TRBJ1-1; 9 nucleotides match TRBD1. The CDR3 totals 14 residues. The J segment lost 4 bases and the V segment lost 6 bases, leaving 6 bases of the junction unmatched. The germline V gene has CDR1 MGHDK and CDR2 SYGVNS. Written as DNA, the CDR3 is TGTGCCAGCAGGGGACAGGGCCCCGGCACTGAAGCTTTCTTT. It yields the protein CASRGQGPGTEAFF.

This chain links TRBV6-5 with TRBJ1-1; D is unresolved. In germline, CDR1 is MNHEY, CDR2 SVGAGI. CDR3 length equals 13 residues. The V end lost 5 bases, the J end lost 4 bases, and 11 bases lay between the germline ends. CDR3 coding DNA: TGTGCCAGCAGTCGTGTTGAGAGCACTGAAGCTTTCTTT. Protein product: CASSRVESTEAFF.

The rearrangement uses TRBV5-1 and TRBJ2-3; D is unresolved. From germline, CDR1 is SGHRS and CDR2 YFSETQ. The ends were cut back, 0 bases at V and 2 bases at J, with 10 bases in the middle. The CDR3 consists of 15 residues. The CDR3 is CASSLEQLNTDTQYF. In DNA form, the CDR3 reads TGCGCCAGCAGCTTGGAACAGCTGAACACAGATACGCAGTATTTT.

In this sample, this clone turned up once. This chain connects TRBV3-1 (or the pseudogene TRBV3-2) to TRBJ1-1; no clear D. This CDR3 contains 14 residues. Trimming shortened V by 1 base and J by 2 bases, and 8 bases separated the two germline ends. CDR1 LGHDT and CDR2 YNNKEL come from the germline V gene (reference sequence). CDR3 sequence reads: CASSQGSVNTEAFF. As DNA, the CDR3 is TGTGCCAGCAGCCAAGGTTCGGTCAACACTGAAGCTTTCTTT.

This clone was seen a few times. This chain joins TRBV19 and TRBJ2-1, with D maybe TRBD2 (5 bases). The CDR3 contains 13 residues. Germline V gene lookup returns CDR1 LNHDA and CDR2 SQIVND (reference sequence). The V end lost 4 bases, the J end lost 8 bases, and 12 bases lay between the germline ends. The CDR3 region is CASSTLPGDEQFF. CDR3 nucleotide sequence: TGTGCCAGTAGTACACTCCCCGGGGATGAGCAGTTCTTC. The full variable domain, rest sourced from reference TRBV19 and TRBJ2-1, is DGGITQSPKYLFRKEGQNVTLSCEQNLNHDAMYWYRQDPGQGLRLIYYSQIVNDFQKGDIAEGYSVSREKKESFPLTVTSAQKNPTAFYLCASSTLPGDEQFFGPGTRLTVL.

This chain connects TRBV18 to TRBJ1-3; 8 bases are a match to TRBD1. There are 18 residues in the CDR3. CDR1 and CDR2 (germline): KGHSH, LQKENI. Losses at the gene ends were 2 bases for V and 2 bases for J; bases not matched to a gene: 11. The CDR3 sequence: CASSPDIVQGATGNTIYF. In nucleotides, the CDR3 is TGTGCCAGCTCACCAGATATAGTCCAGGGGGCAACTGGAAACACCATATATTTT.

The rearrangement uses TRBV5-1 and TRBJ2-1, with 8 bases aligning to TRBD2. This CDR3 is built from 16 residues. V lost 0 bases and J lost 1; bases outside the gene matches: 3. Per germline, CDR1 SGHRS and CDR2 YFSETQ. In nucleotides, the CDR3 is TGCGCCAGCAGCTTGGCCAAGCGGGAGTCCTACAATGAGCAGTTCTTC. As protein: CASSLAKRESYNEQFF.

The CDR3 loop reads CASSYPTWTKGYTF. The CDR3 region has the DNA TGTGCCAGCAGTTACCCGACTTGGACTAAGGGCTACACCTTC. This chain links TRBV6-2 or TRBV6-3 with TRBJ1-2; no clear D gene. V was cut by 2 bases and J by 8 bases, with 15 bases left in between. Germline loops: CDR1 MNHEY, CDR2 SVGEGT. The CDR3 is 14 residues long.

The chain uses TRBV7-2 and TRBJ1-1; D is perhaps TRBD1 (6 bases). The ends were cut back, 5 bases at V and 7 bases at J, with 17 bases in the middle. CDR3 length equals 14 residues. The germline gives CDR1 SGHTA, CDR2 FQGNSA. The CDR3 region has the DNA TGTGCCAGCAGCCTACAGGGAGGGTGGGGTGAAGCTTTCTTT. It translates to CASSLQGGWGEAFF.

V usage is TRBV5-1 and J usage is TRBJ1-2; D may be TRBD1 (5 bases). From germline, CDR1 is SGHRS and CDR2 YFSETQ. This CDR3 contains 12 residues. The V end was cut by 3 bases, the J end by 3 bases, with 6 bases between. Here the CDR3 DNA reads TGCGCCAGCAGCTCGGGGGACTATGGCTACACCTTC. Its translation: CASSSGDYGYTF.

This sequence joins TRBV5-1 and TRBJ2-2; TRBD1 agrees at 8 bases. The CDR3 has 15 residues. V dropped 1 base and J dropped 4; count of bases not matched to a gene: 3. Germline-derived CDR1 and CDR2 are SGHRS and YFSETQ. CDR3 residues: CASSLQGAGTGELFF. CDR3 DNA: TGCGCCAGCAGCTTGCAGGGGGCGGGCACCGGGGAGCTGTTTTTT.

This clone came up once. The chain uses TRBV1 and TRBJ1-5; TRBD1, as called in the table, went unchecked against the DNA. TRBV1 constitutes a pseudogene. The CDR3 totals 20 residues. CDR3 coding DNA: TGCACCAGCAGCCAAGTACGTCCACGACCCCGGGACAGGGGGCTCCAGCCCCAGCATTTT. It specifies CTSSQVRPRPRDRGLQPQHF.

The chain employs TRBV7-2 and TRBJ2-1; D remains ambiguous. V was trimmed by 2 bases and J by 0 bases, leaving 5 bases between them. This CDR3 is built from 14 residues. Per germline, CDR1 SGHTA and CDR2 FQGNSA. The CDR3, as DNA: TGTGCCAGCAGCTTAACAAGCTCCTACAATGAGCAGTTCTTC. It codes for CASSLTSSYNEQFF.

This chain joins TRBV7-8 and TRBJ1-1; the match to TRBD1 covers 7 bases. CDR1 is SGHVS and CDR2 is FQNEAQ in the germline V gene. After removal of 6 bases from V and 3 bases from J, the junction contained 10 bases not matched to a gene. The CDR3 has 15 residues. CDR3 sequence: CASSRSDRVDTEAFF. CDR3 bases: TGTGCCAGCAGTCGAAGCGACAGGGTAGACACTGAAGCTTTCTTT.

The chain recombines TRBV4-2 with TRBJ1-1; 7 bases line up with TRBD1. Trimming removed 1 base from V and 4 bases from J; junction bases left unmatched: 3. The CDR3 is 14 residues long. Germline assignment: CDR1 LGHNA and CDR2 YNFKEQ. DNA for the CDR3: TGTGCCAGCAGCCAAGGGAGGACAGGCACTGAAGCTTTCTTT. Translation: CASSQGRTGTEAFF.

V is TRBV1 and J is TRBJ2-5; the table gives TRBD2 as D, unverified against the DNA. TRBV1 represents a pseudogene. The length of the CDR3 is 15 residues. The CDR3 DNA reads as TGCACCAGCAGCCAAGAGTGTGCGGGGCAAGAGACCCAGTACTTC. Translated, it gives CTSSQECAGQETQYF.

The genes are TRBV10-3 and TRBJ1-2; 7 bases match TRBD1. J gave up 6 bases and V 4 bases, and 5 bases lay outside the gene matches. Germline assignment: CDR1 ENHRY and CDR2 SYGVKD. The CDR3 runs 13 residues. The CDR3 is CAISGQGKDGYTF. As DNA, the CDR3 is TGTGCCATCAGTGGACAGGGAAAGGATGGCTACACCTTC.

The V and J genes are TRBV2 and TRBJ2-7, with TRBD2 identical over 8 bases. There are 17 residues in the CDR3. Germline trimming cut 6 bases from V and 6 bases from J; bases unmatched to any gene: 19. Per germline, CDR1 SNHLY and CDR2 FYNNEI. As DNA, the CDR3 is TGTGCCAGCAGCGAACTAGCGGAGGGGGGCCTCGGCGGCGAGCAGTACTTC. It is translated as CASSELAEGGLGGEQYF.

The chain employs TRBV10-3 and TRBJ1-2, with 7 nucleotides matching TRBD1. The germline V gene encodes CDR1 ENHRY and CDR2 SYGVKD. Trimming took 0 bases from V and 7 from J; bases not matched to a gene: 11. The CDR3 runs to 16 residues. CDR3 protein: CAISESRPQGISGYTF. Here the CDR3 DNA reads TGTGCCATCAGTGAGTCGCGACCACAGGGGATTTCTGGCTACACCTTC.

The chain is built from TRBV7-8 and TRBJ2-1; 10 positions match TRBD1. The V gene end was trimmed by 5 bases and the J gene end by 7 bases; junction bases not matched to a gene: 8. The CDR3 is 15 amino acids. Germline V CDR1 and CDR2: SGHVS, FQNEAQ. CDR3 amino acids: CASSLGQGVYNEQFF. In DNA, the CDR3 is TGTGCCAGCAGCCTCGGACAGGGGGTTTATAATGAGCAGTTCTTC.

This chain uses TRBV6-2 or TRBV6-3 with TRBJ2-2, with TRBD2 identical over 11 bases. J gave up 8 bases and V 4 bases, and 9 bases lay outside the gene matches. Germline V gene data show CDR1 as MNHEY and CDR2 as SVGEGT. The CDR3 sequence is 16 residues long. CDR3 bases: TGTGCCAGCAGTTTAGCGGGAGGGCCTCCAGGAGGGGAGCTGTTTTTT. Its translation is CASSLAGGPPGGELFF.